Each of the 26 T cell receptor beta chains below was sequenced from the same sample in a study of T cell responses to AZD1222 COVID-19 vaccine. The repertoire was sequenced with immunoSEQ multiplex PCR; TCRdb's copy has only in-frame clones and lacks some. The repertoire includes more than 80,000 clones, approximately 90% of them detected once, and around a fifth sits in the top ten. The starting material was peripheral blood, obtained on day 0 of AZD1222 vaccination. The receptors here all came from an adult in good health.

V and J are TRBV29-1 and TRBJ2-7, with D perhaps TRBD1 (5 bases). The V gene's germline CDR1 is SQVTM and CDR2 ANQGSEA. V was shortened by 3 bases and J by 3 bases, with 9 bases between the two germline ends. This CDR3 has 12 amino acids. The CDR3 nucleotides read TGCAGCGTTGAGGGGCCAAACTACGAGCAGTACTTC. Its protein product is CSVEGPNYEQYF.

This chain joins TRBV28 and TRBJ1-2; D not resolved. The ends were cut back, 4 bases at V and 1 base at J, with 4 bases in the middle. Germline lookup yields CDR1 MDHEN and CDR2 SYDVKM. The CDR3 loop spans 12 amino acids. CDR3 nucleotides: TGTGCCAGCAGTTCCAGTAACTATGGCTACACCTTC. Its protein is CASSSSNYGYTF.

This clone was found once. V and J are TRBV11-3 and TRBJ2-2; 9 bases match TRBD1. V shed 4 bases, J shed 3 bases, and the junction held 9 bases outside the gene matches. Germline CDR1 is SGHNT and CDR2 is YENEEA. This CDR3 is 17 amino acids long. DNA for the CDR3: TGTGCCAGCAGCTATCCGACAGGGGGACAGGACACCGGGGAGCTGTTTTTT. Translation: CASSYPTGGQDTGELFF.

V gene TRBV28 combines with J gene TRBJ1-2; possible D gene TRBD1, 5 bases. This CDR3 comprises 12 residues. V shed 4 bases and J shed 5 bases, with 8 bases lying between them. CDR1 is MDHEN and CDR2 is SYDVKM in the germline V gene. Written as DNA, the CDR3 is TGTGCCAGCAGTTGGGGGGAGTATGGCTACACCTTC. Its translation: CASSWGEYGYTF.

The genes are TRBV7-9 and TRBJ2-1, with TRBD2 identical over 11 bases. The J segment lost 7 bases and the V segment lost 4 bases, leaving 9 bases of the junction unmatched. Looked up from germline, CDR1 is SEHNR and CDR2 is FQNEAQ (reference sequence). This CDR3 comprises 16 residues. The CDR3 loop reads CASSSVAGGPSNEQFF. In DNA form, the CDR3 reads TGTGCCAGCAGCTCCGTAGCGGGGGGGCCGAGTAATGAGCAGTTCTTC.

The chain uses TRBV7-2 and TRBJ2-4; TRBD1 is a possible D gene (5 bases). Per germline, CDR1 SGHTA and CDR2 FQGNSA. V was trimmed by 6 bases and J by 1 base, leaving 10 bases between them. The CDR3 runs to 14 residues. Here the CDR3 DNA reads TGTGCCAGCAGGACCCCAGGGGCCAAAAACATTCAGTACTTC. As protein: CASRTPGAKNIQYF.

The chain employs TRBV7-9 and TRBJ1-6; TRBD1 might be the D (6 bases). CDR1 is SEHNR and CDR2 is FQNEAQ in the germline V gene (reference sequence). CDR3 size: 15 residues. V lost 2 bases, J lost 5 bases, and 10 bases lay in between. The CDR3 nucleotides read TGTGCCAGCAGCTTAAGGCAGGGGAATAATTCACCCCTCCACTTT. It specifies CASSLRQGNNSPLHF.

The chain employs TRBV30 and TRBJ1-2, with TRBD1 matching over 9 bases. CDR1 and CDR2 from the germline V gene are GTSNPN and SVGIG (reference sequence). The trim removed 7 bases at V and 7 bases at J, leaving 19 bases unmatched. This CDR3 has 16 residues. CDR3: CAFFRDRVFRGTGYTF. The CDR3, as DNA: TGTGCCTTTTTCCGGGACAGGGTCTTTAGAGGTACTGGCTACACCTTC.

This chain links TRBV21-1 with TRBJ1-2; TRBD1 is the table's D call and was not checked against the DNA. TRBV21-1 is deemed a pseudogene. CDR3 length: 14 amino acids. DNA for the CDR3: TGTGCCAGCAGCAGACGCCCGACAGGACGTGGCTACACCTTC. Protein sequence: CASSRRPTGRGYTF.

The CDR3: CASQANLGTEAFF. In nucleotides, the CDR3 is TGTGCCAGCCAAGCAAACCTGGGCACTGAAGCTTTCTTT. The rearrangement uses TRBV9 and TRBJ1-1, with D uncertain. Per germline, CDR1 SGDLS and CDR2 YYNGEE. The CDR3 sequence is 13 residues long. The V gene lost 7 bases and the J gene lost 4 bases, with 14 bases spanning the gap.

This sequence joins TRBV11-2 and TRBJ2-7, with TRBD2 matching 9 bases. The CDR3 runs 16 residues. V shed 4 bases and J 0 bases; nucleotides not matched to a gene: 7. Germline V gene sequence: CDR1 SGHAT, CDR2 FQNNGV. CDR3 region: CASSSRRGGRSYEQYF. CDR3 DNA sequence: TGTGCCAGCAGCTCACGGCGGGGGGGACGCTCCTACGAGCAGTACTTC.

This rearrangement joins TRBV9 to TRBJ1-2; no clear D gene. CDR1 and CDR2 (germline): SGDLS, YYNGEE. V was pared by 3 bases and J by 3 bases, with 18 bases between. The CDR3 covers 16 residues. DNA for the CDR3: TGTGCCAGCAGCGCTTATAGGGATTATACGGACTATGGCTACACCTTC. Its translation is CASSAYRDYTDYGYTF.

The CDR3 reads CASSRVQSREQYF. Here the CDR3 DNA reads TGTGCCAGCAGCAGGGTACAGAGCAGGGAGCAGTACTTC. The chain joins TRBV21-1 to TRBJ2-7; the table's TRBD1 call for D was not verified on the DNA. TRBV21-1 is marked as a pseudogene. The CDR3 totals 13 residues.

J is TRBJ1-1 and V is TRBV28, with a tentative D call TRBD1 (5 bases). There are 11 residues in the CDR3. Germline lookup yields CDR1 MDHEN and CDR2 SYDVKM. The ends were cut back, 7 bases at V and 9 bases at J, with 12 bases in the middle. This CDR3 is CASIAQGQAFF. DNA for the CDR3: TGTGCCAGCATTGCGCAGGGACAAGCTTTCTTT.

The chain's CDR3 is CASSPSSLGAVYEQYF. In DNA form, the CDR3 reads TGTGCCAGCTCACCAAGTTCCTTGGGCGCGGTCTACGAGCAGTACTTC. The rearrangement uses TRBV18 and TRBJ2-7; D not certain. The germline V gene has CDR1 KGHSH and CDR2 LQKENI. Trimming left V 2 bases short and J 3 bases short, with 17 bases between. The CDR3 is 16 amino acids.

This sequence joins TRBV5-1 and TRBJ2-7; 7 bases map to TRBD1. With V trimmed by 5 bases and J by 2 bases, 10 bases remained unmatched. CDR3 size: 15 residues. Germline-derived CDR1 and CDR2 are SGHRS and YFSETQ. The CDR3 sequence: CASRLNPQGTYEQYF. The CDR3 DNA is TGCGCCAGCAGACTCAATCCACAGGGGACCTACGAGCAGTACTTC. Filled out from reference TRBV5-1 and TRBJ2-7, the complete variable domain reads KAGVTQTPRYLIKTRGQQVTLSCSPISGHRSVSWYQQTPGQGLQFLFEYFSETQRNKGNFPGRFSGRQFSNSRSEMNVSTLELGDSALYLCASRLNPQGTYEQYFGPGTRLTVT.

The rearrangement links TRBV18 to TRBJ1-2, with 8 bases fitting TRBD1. V trimming: 2 bases; J trimming: 1 base; junction bases outside the gene matches: 9. Germline CDR1 reads KGHSH; CDR2 reads LQKENI. The CDR3 is 17 residues long. The CDR3, as DNA: TGTGCCAGCTCACCAACCGGACAGGGTCAGGTTAACTATGGCTACACCTTC. Amino acid sequence: CASSPTGQGQVNYGYTF.

This chain uses TRBV7-8 with TRBJ2-7; perhaps D is TRBD1 or TRBD2 (6 bases each). The CDR3 length is 15 residues. V shed 6 bases and J shed 2 bases, with 17 bases lying between them. CDR1 and CDR2 from the germline V gene are SGHVS and FQNEAQ. The CDR3 spells CASRSGGWKAYEQYF. In DNA, the CDR3 is TGTGCCAGCAGATCCGGGGGCTGGAAGGCCTACGAGCAGTACTTC.

The chain uses TRBV11-2 and TRBJ1-6; D is perhaps TRBD1 (5 bases). Germline loops: CDR1 SGHAT, CDR2 FQNNGV. The V end lost 2 bases, the J end lost 4 bases, and 15 bases lay between the germline ends. This CDR3 has 17 residues. CDR3 coding DNA: TGTGCCAGCAGCTTAAAGTCGGGGCTGTGGTATAATTCACCCCTCCACTTT. Its protein is CASSLKSGLWYNSPLHF.

The gene calls are TRBV9 and TRBJ2-5; D perhaps matches TRBD1 (6 bases). CDR3 length: 16 residues. With 3 bases removed from V and 1 base from J, the gap between germline ends came to 16 bases. Per the germline V gene, CDR1 is SGDLS and CDR2 is YYNGEE. Here the CDR3 reads CASSEVGAHLQETQYF. As DNA, the CDR3 is TGTGCCAGCAGCGAGGTGGGGGCACACCTCCAAGAGACCCAGTACTTC.

The chain uses TRBV5-8 and TRBJ1-5; 9 nucleotides line up with TRBD1. V shed 3 bases, J shed 4 bases, and the junction held 8 bases outside the gene matches. CDR1 SGHTS and CDR2 YDEGEE come from the germline V gene. CDR3 length: 16 residues. CDR3 sequence (DNA): TGTGCCAGCAGCTGGACCGGGACAGGGACGAATCAGCCCCAGCATTTT. This encodes CASSWTGTGTNQPQHF.

The J gene is TRBJ1-1, the V gene TRBV4-2, with 8 positions matching TRBD1. Germline assignment: CDR1 LGHNA and CDR2 YNFKEQ. The J segment lost 3 bases and the V segment lost 0 bases, leaving 6 bases of the junction unmatched. The CDR3 sequence is 16 residues long. CDR3 bases: TGTGCCAGCAGCCAAGATATTCGACAGGGGTACACTGAAGCTTTCTTT. Translation: CASSQDIRQGYTEAFF.

V gene TRBV18 combines with J gene TRBJ1-2; D is perhaps TRBD1 (6 bases). CDR1 is KGHSH and CDR2 is LQKENI in the germline V gene. V lost 4 bases and J 4 bases, leaving 19 bases between the germline ends. The CDR3 totals 16 residues. The CDR3: CASSQQNSQGIYGYTF. As DNA, the CDR3 is TGTGCCAGCTCACAGCAAAACTCACAGGGAATCTATGGCTACACCTTC. Supplemented by reference TRBV18 and TRBJ1-2, the full variable domain reads NAGVMQNPRHLVRRRGQEARLRCSPMKGHSHVYWYRQLPEEGLKFMVYLQKENIIDESGMPKERFSAEFPKEGPSILRIQQVVRGDSAAYFCASSQQNSQGIYGYTFGSGTRLTVV.

In regard to this clone: The junction departs from the called germline gene at one end, perhaps through a read error. The V call is TRBV7-7, the J call TRBJ1-4; no definite D call. Germline CDR1 reads SSHAT; CDR2 reads FNYEAQ (reference sequence). This CDR3 region has 16 residues. The CDR3 loop is CASSFPICSANEKLFF. The CDR3, as DNA: TGTGCTAGCAGCTTCCCCATTTGCAGCGCTAATGAAAAACTGTTTTTT.

The chain employs TRBV7-9 and TRBJ1-1; perhaps TRBD1 as D (5 bases). Germline V gene sequence: CDR1 SEHNR, CDR2 FQNEAQ (reference sequence). The CDR3 has 11 residues. Trimming took 3 bases from V and 7 from J, leaving 6 bases between them. The CDR3 protein is CASSFGGEAFF. CDR3 DNA sequence: TGTGCCAGCAGCTTCGGGGGTGAAGCTTTCTTT.

The rearrangement joins TRBV5-8 to TRBJ1-2, with 10 bases identical to TRBD1. CDR1 is SGHTS, CDR2 YDEGEE, per germline. The V gene end was trimmed by 3 bases and the J gene end by 2 bases; junction bases not matched to a gene: 10. The CDR3 loop spans 17 amino acids. The CDR3 region has the DNA TGTGCCAGCAGCTCCTACCGGGACAGGGGCTACAACTATGGCTACACCTTC. It codes for CASSSYRDRGYNYGYTF.